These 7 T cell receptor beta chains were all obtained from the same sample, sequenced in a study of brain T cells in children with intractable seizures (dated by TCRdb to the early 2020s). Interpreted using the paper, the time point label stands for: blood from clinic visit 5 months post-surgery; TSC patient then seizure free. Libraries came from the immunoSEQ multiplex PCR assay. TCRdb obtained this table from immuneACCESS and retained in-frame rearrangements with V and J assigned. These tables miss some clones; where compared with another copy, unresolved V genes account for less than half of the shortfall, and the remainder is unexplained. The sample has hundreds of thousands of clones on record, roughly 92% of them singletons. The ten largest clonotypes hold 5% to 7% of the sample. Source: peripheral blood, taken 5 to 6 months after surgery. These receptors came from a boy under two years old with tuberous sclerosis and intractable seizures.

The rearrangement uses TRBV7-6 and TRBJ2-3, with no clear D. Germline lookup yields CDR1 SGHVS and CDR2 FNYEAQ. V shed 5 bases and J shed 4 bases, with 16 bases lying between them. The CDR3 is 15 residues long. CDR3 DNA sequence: TGTGCCAGCAGCCTACACCGTTCCGGAGCAGATACGCAGTATTTT. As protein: CASSLHRSGADTQYF.

The CDR3 DNA follows: TGTGCCAGCAGCGTAGGAAATCCAGATACGCAGTATTTT. Protein sequence: CASSVGNPDTQYF. The chain links TRBV9 to TRBJ2-3; D remains ambiguous. This CDR3 is 13 amino acids long. Germline V lookup: CDR1 SGDLS, CDR2 YYNGEE. Trimming shortened V by 0 bases and J by 4 bases, and 6 bases separated the two germline ends.

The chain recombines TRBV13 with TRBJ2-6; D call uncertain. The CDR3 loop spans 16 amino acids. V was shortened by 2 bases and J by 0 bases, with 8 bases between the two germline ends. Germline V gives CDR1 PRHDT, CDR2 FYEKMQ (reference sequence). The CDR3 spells CASSLNTGSGANVLTF. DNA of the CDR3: TGTGCCAGCAGCTTAAACACCGGCTCTGGGGCCAACGTCCTGACTTTC.

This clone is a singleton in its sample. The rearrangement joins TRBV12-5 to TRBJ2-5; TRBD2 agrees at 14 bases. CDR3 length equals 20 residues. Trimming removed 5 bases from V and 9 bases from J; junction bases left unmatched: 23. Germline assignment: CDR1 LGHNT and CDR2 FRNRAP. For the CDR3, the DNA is TGTGCTAGTGGTCTGACCCTCACCGGGACTAGCGGGAGATTTGGGGGGGCCCAGTACTTC. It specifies CASGLTLTGTSGRFGGAQYF.

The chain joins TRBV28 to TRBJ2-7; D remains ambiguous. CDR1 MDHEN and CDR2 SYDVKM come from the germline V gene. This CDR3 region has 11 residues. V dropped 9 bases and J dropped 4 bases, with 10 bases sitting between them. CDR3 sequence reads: CASCKRYEQYF. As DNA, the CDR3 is TGTGCCAGTTGCAAACGGTACGAGCAGTACTTC.

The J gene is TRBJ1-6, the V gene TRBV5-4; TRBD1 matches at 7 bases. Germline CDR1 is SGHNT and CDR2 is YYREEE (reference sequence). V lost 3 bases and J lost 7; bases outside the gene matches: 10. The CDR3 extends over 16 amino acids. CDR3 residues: CASSWGGQRPNSPLHF. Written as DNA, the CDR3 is TGTGCCAGCAGCTGGGGGGGACAGCGCCCAAATTCACCCCTCCACTTT.

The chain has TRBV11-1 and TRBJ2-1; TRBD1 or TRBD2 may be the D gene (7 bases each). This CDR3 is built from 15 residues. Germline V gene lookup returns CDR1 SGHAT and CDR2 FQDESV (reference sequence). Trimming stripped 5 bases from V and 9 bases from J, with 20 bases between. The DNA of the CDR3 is TGTGCCAGCAGCCCTGGGAGGGGGCAGGATAGTGAGCAGTTCTTC. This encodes CASSPGRGQDSEQFF.